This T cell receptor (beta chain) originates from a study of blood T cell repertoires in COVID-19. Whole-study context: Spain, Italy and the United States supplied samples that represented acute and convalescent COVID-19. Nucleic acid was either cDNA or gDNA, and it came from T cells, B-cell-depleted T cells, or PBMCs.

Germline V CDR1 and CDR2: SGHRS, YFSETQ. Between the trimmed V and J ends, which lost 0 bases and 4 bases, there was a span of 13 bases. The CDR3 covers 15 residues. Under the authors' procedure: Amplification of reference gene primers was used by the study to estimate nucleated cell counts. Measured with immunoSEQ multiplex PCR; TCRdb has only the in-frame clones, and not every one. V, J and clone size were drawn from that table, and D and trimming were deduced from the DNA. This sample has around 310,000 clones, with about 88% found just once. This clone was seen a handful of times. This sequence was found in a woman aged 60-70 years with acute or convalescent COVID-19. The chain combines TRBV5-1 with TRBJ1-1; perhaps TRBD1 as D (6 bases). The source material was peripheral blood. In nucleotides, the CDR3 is TGCGCCAGCAGCTTGGGTCCAGGGGTCTCCACTGAAGCTTTCTTT. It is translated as CASSLGPGVSTEAFF.